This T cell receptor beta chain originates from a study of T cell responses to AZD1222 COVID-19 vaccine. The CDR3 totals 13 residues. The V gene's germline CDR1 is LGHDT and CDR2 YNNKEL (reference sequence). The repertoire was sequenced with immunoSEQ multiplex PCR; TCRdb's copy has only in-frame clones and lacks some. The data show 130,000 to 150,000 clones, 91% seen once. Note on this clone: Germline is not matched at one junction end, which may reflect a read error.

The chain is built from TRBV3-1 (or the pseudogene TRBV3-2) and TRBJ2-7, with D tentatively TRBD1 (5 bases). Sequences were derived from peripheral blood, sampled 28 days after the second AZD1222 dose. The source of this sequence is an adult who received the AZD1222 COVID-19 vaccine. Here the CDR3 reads CASSQGVAYEQYF. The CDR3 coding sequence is TGTGCCAGCAGTCAAGGGGTGGCGTACGAGCAGTACTTC.